The 6 T cell receptor beta chains presented below share a single source sample, sequenced in a study of blood T cell repertoires in COVID-19. Libraries were prepared by immunoSEQ multiplex PCR; TCRdb keeps only in-frame clonotypes and omits some of them. Of some 200,000 clones detected, about nine tenths appear once; the ten largest clones hold approximately 6%. The specimen sequenced was peripheral blood. These receptors were taken from an elderly man with acute or convalescent COVID-19.

The chain couples TRBV7-8 to TRBJ1-3, with D perhaps matching TRBD1 (5 bases). The germline V gene encodes CDR1 SGHVS and CDR2 FQNEAQ. The germline V and J ends were trimmed by 1 base and 5 bases, with 9 bases remaining between them. This CDR3 has 14 amino acids. The CDR3 nucleotides read TGTGCCAGCAGCTTAGAAGGGGTCAGAAACACCATATATTTT. It specifies CASSLEGVRNTIYF.

The DNA of the CDR3 is TGTGCCAGCAGCTTGGATCTAGTTAGCACAGATACGCAGTATTTT. It specifies CASSLDLVSTDTQYF. V usage is TRBV5-8 and J usage is TRBJ2-3, with no clear D. Trimming took off 0 bases at V and 0 bases at J, with 8 bases between the two ends. Germline V gene sequence: CDR1 SGHTS, CDR2 YDEGEE. The CDR3 has 15 amino acids.

The gene calls are TRBV6-5 and TRBJ2-3, with 7 bases matching TRBD1. V dropped 2 bases and J dropped 2; count of bases not matched to a gene: 4. The germline V gene has CDR1 MNHEY and CDR2 SVGAGI. This CDR3 has 15 residues. CDR3 loop: CASSYRTGITDTQYF. CDR3 sequence (DNA): TGTGCCAGCAGTTACAGGACAGGTATCACAGATACGCAGTATTTT.

The chain employs TRBV3-1 (or the pseudogene TRBV3-2) and TRBJ2-3; 10 bases are a match to TRBD1. The J segment lost 6 bases and the V segment lost 0 bases, leaving 6 bases of the junction unmatched. This CDR3 spans 16 amino acids. Germline V gene lookup returns CDR1 LGHDT and CDR2 YNNKEL (reference sequence). CDR3 amino acids: CASSQEGTGVWDTQYF. The DNA of the CDR3 is TGTGCCAGCAGCCAAGAAGGGACAGGGGTGTGGGATACGCAGTATTTT.

This clone was seen just once. The J gene is TRBJ2-1, the V gene TRBV28; TRBD1 matches 7 bases. Germline V gene data show CDR1 as MDHEN and CDR2 as SYDVKM. This CDR3 region has 14 residues. V gave up 5 bases and J gave up 6 bases; unmatched junction bases: 7. CDR3 in DNA: TGTGCCAGCAGTCCCCCGACAGGGCCCAATGAGCAGTTCTTC. Its translation is CASSPPTGPNEQFF.

This chain uses TRBV6-6 with TRBJ1-1; 10 bases line up with TRBD1. The CDR3 is made up of 15 amino acids. With V trimmed by 5 bases and J by 1 base, 4 bases remained unmatched. Per the germline V gene, CDR1 is MNHNY and CDR2 is SVGAGI (reference sequence). CDR3 nucleotides: TGTGCCAGCAGTAACCGGGACAGGGGGAACACTGAAGCTTTCTTT. The encoded protein is CASSNRDRGNTEAFF.